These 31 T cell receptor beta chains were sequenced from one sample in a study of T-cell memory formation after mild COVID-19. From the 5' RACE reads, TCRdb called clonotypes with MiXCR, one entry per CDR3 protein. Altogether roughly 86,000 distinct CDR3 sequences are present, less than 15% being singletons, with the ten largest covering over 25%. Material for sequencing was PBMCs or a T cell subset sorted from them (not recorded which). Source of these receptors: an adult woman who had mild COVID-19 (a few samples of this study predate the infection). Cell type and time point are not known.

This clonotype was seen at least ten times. The DNA of the CDR3 is TGCAGTGCTAGCACTAGCGACTCCTACGAGCAGTACTTC. This translates into CSASTSDSYEQYF. The V and J genes are TRBV20-1 and TRBJ2-7; 7 bases are a match to TRBD2. The germline V gene encodes CDR1 DFQATT and CDR2 SNEGSKA (reference sequence). The CDR3 extends over 13 amino acids. Trimming removed 3 bases from V and 0 bases from J; junction bases left unmatched: 2.

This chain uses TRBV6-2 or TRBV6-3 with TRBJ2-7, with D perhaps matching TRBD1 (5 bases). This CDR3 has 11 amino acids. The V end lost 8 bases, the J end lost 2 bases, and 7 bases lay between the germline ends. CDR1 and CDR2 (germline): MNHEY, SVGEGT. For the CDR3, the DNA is TGTGCCAGCGGGGCCACCTACGAGCAGTACTTC. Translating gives CASGATYEQYF.

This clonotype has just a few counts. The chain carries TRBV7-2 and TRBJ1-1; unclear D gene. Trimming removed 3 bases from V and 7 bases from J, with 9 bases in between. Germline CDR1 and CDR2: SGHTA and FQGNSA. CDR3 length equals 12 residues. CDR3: CASSFLSGEAFF. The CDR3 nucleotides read TGTGCCAGCAGCTTTCTGTCCGGTGAAGCTTTCTTT. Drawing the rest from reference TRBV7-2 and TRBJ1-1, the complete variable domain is GAGVSQSPSNKVTEKGKDVELRCDPISGHTALYWYRQSLGQGLEFLIYFQGNSAPDKSGLPSDRFSAERTGGSVSTLTIQRTQQEDSAVYLCASSFLSGEAFFGQGTRLTVV.

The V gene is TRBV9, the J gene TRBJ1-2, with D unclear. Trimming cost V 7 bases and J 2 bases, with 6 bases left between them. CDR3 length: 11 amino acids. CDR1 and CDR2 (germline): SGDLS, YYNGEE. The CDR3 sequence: CASGSNYGYTF. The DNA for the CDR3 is TGTGCCAGCGGGTCCAACTATGGCTACACCTTC.

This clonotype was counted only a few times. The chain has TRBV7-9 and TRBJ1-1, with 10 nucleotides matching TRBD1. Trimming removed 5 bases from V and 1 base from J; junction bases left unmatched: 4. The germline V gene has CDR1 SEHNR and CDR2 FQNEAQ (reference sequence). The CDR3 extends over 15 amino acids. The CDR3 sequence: CASSERDRGNTEAFF. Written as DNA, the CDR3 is TGTGCCAGCAGCGAACGGGACAGGGGGAACACTGAAGCTTTCTTT. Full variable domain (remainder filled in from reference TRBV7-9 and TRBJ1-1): DTGVSQNPRHKITKRGQNVTFRCDPISEHNRLYWYRQTLGQGPEFLTYFQNEAQLEKSRLLSDRFSAERPKGSFSTLEIQRTEQGDSAMYLCASSERDRGNTEAFFGQGTRLTVV.

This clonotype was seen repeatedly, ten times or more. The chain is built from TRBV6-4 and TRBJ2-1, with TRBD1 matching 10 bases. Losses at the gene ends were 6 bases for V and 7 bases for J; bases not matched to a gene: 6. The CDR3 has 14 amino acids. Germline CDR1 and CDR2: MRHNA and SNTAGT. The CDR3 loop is CASREGTGANEQFF. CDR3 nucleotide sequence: TGTGCCAGCAGAGAAGGGACAGGGGCGAATGAGCAGTTCTTC.

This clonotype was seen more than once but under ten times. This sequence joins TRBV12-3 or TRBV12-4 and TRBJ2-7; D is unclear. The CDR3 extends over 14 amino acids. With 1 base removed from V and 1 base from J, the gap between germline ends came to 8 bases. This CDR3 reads CASSLGHDSYEQYF. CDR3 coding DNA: TGTGCCAGCAGTTTAGGACACGATTCCTACGAGCAGTACTTC.

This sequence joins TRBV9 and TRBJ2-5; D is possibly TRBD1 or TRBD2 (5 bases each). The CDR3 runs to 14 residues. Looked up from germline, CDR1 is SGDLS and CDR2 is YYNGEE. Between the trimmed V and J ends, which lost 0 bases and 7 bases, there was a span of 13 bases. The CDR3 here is CASSVEGDLGTQYF. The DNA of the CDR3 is TGTGCCAGCAGCGTAGAAGGGGACCTCGGGACCCAGTACTTC.

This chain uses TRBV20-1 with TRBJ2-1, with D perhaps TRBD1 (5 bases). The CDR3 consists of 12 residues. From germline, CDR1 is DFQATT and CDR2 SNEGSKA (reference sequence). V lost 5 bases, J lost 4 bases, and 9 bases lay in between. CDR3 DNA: TGCAGTGCTGTGGGGCTTTACAATGAGCAGTTCTTC. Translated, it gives CSAVGLYNEQFF.

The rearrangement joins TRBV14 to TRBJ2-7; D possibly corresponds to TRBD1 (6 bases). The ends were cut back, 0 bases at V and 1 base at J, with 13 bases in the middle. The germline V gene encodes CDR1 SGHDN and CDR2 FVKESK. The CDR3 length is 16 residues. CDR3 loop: CASSQDFETGSYEQYF. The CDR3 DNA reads TGTGCCAGCAGCCAAGATTTTGAGACAGGTTCCTACGAGCAGTACTTC.

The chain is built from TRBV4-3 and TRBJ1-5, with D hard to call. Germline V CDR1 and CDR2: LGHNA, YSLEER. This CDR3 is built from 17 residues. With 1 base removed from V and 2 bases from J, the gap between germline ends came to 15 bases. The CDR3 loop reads CASSQAVFEGGNQPQHF. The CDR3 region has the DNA TGCGCCAGCAGCCAAGCTGTGTTCGAAGGCGGCAATCAGCCCCAGCATTTT.

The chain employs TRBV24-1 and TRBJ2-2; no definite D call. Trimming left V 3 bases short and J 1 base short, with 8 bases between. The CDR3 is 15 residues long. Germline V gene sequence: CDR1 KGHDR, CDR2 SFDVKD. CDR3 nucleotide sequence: TGTGCCACCAGTGATCTAGGGATGAACACCGGGGAGCTGTTTTTT. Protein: CATSDLGMNTGELFF.

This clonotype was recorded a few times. CDR3 bases: TGTGCCAGCAGCGTAGCCGGTAGCGGGAGACTCGAGCAGTACTTC. This sequence encodes CASSVAGSGRLEQYF. The chain carries TRBV9 and TRBJ2-7; TRBD2 matches 9 bases. Germline-derived CDR1 and CDR2 are SGDLS and YYNGEE. V lost 0 bases, J lost 6 bases, and 7 bases stayed unmatched. This CDR3 contains 15 residues.

CDR3 nucleotide sequence: TGTGCCAGCAGTTTCGTGGGGGAGTGCGTAAATGAGCAGTTCTTC. Translation: CASSFVGECVNEQFF. The chain has TRBV12-3 or TRBV12-4 and TRBJ2-1; TRBD1 or TRBD2 may be the D gene (5 bases each). The CDR3 consists of 15 residues. V shed 3 bases and J shed 7 bases, with 16 bases lying between them.

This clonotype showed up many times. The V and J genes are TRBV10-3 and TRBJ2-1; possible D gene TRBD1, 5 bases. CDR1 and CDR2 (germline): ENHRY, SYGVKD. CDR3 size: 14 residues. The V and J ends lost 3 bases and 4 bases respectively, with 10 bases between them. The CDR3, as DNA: TGTGCCATCAGTGATGGACACATTTACAATGAGCAGTTCTTC. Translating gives CAISDGHIYNEQFF.

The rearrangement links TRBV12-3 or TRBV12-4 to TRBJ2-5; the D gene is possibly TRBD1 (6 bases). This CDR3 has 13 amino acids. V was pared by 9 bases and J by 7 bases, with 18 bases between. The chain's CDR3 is CASLLTGSGTQYF. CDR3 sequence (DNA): TGTGCCAGTTTACTTACAGGGTCGGGGACCCAGTACTTC.

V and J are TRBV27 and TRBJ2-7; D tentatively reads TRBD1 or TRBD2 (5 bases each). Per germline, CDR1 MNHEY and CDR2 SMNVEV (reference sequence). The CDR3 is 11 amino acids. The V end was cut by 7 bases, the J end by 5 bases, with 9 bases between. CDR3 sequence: CASTRGNEQYF. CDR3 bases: TGTGCCAGCACCCGGGGCAACGAGCAGTACTTC.

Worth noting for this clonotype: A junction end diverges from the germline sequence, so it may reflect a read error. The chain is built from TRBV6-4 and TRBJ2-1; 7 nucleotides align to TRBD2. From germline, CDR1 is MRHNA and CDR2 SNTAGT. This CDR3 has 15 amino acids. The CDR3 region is CVSSDRSSGSNEQFF. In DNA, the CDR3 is TGTGTCAGCAGTGATAGGTCTAGCGGAAGCAATGAGCAGTTCTTC.

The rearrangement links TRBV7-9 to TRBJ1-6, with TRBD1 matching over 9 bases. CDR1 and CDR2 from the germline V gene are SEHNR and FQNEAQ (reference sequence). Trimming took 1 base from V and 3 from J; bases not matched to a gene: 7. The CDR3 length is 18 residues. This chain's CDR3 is CASSLGEKGQGYNSPLHF. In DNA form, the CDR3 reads TGTGCCAGCAGCTTAGGCGAGAAGGGACAGGGCTATAATTCACCCCTCCACTTT.

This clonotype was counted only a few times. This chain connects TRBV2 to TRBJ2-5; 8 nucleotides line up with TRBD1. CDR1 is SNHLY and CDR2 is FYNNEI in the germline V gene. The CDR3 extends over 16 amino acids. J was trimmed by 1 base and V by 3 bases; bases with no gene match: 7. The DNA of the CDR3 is TGTGCCAGCAGTGATCTGTTGGGACAGGCCCAAGAGACCCAGTACTTC. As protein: CASSDLLGQAQETQYF. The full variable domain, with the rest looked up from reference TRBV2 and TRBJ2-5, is EPEVTQTPSHQVTQMGQEVILRCVPISNHLYFYWYRQILGQKVEFLVSFYNNEISEKSEIFDDQFSVERPDGSNFTLKIRSTKLEDSAMYFCASSDLLGQAQETQYFGPGTRLLVL.

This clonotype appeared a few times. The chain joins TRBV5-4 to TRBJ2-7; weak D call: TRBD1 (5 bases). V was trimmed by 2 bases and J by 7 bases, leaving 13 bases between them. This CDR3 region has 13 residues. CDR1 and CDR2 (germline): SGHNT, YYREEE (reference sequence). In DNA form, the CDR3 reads TGTGCCAGCAGCTTCGTGGGGCCCGAGGAGCAGTACTTC. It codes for CASSFVGPEEQYF.

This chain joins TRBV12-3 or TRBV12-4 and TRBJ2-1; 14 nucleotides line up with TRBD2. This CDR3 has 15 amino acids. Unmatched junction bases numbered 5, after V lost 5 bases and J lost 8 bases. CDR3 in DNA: TGTGCCAGCAGTCCCGGGACTAGCGGGAGAGATGAGCAGTTCTTC. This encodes CASSPGTSGRDEQFF.

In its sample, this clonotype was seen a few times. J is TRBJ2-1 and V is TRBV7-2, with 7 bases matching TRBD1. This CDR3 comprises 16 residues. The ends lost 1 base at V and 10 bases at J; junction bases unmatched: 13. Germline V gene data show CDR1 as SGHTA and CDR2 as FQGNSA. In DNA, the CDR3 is TGTGCCAGCAGCTTAGGCGAGGGGGCCGGATTAAAGGAGCAGTTCTTC. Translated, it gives CASSLGEGAGLKEQFF.

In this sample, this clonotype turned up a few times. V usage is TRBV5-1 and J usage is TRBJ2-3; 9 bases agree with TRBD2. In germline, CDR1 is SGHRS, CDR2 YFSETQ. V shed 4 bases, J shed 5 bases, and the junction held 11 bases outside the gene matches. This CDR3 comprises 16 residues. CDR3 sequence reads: CASSPLTSGGEDTQYF. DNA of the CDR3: TGCGCCAGCAGCCCCCTGACTAGCGGCGGTGAAGATACGCAGTATTTT.

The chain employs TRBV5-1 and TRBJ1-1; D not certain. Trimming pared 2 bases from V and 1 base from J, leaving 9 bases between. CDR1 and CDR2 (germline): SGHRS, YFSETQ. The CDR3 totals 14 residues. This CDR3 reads CASSFLDWNTEAFF. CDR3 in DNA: TGCGCCAGCAGCTTCCTAGATTGGAACACTGAAGCTTTCTTT.

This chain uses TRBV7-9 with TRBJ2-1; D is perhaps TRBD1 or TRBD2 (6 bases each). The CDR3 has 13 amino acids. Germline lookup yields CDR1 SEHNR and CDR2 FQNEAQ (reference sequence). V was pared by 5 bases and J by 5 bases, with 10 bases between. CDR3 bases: TGTGCCAGCAGCCCCGGGGGCGACAATGAGCAGTTCTTC. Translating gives CASSPGGDNEQFF.

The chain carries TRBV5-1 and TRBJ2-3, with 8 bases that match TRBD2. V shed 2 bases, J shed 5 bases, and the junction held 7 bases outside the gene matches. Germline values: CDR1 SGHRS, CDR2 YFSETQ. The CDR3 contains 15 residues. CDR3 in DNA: TGCGCCAGCAGCTTTGCGCCGGCGGGGGGAGATACGCAGTATTTT. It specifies CASSFAPAGGDTQYF.

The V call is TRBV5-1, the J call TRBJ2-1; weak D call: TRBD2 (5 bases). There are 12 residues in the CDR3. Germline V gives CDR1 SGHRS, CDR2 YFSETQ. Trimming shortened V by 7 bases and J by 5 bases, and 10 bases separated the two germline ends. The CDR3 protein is CASREGNNEQFF. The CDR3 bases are TGCGCCAGCCGCGAGGGAAACAATGAGCAGTTCTTC. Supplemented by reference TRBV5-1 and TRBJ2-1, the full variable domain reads KAGVTQTPRYLIKTRGQQVTLSCSPISGHRSVSWYQQTPGQGLQFLFEYFSETQRNKGNFPGRFSGRQFSNSRSEMNVSTLELGDSALYLCASREGNNEQFFGPGTRLTVL.

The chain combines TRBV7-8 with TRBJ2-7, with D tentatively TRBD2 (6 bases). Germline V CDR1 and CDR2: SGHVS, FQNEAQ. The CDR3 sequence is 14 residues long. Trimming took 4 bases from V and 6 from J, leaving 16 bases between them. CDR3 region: CASSSLTGASEQYF. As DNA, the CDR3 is TGTGCCAGCAGCTCTTTGACGGGAGCCTCCGAGCAGTACTTC.

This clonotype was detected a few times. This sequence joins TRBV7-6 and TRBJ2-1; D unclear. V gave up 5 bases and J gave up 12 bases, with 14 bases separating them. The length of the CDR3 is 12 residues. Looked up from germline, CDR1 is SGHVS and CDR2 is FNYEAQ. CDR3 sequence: CASSPALLRQFF. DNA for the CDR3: TGTGCCAGCAGCCCCGCTCTGCTAAGGCAGTTCTTC.

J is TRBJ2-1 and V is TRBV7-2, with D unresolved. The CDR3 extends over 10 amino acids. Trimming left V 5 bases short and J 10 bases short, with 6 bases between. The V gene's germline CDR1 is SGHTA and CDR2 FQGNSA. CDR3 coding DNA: TGTGCCAGCAGCAAAGGGGAGCAGTTCTTC. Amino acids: CASSKGEQFF.